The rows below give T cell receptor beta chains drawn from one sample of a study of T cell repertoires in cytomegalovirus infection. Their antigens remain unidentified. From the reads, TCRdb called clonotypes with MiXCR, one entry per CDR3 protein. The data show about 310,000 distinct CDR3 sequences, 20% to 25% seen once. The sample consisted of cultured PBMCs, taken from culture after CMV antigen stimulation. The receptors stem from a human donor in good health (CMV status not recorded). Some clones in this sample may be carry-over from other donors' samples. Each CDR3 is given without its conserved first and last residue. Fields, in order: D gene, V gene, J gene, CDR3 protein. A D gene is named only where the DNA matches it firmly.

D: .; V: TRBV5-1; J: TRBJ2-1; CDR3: ASSLGGFTYNEQF
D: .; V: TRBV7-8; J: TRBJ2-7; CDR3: ASSSDFTYEQY
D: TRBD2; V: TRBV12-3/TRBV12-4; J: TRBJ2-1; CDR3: ATRLAGALKEQF
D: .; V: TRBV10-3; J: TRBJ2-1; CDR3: AISEPLGSGKPRATGEQF
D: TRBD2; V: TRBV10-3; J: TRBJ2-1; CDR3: AISGRTSGIYNEQF
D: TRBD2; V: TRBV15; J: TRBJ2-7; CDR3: ATSVPSGPLREQY
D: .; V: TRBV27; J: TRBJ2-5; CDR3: ASSYLLGETQY
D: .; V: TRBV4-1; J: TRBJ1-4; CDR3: ASSRGGQAEKLF
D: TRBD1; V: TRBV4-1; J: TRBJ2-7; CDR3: ASSQGQGEQY
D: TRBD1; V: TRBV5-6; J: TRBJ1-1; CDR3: ASNAPPGQGATEAF
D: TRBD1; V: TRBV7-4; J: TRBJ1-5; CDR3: ASSLWRPDRGANQPQH
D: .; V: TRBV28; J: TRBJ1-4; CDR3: ASSSGGEKLF
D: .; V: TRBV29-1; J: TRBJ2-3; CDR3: SKLGGDTQY
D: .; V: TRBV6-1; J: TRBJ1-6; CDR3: ASSAFLWGAGNSPLH
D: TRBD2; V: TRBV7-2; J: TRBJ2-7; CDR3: ASSLGAGALYEQY
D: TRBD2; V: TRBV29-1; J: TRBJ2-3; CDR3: SAGGGRSDTQY
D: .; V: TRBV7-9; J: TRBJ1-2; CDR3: ASSLGVGSGYGYT
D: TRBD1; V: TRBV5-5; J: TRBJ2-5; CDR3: ASSWGQVVGQETQY
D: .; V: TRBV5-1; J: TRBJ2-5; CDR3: ASSLGRVSGNQETQY
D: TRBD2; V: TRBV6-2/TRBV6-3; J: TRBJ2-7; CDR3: ASRTLAGGRYEQY
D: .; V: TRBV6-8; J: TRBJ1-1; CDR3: ASSYSQGRANTEAF
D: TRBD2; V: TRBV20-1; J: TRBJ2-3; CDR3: SARSLAGRTDTQY
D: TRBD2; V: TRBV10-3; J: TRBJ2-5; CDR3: AISEQREVFQETQY
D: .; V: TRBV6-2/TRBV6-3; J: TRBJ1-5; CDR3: ASSYGSPGGNQPQH
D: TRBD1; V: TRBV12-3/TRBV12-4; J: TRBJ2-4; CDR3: ASSPRTGGASKNIQY
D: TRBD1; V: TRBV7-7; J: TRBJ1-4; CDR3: ASSPRTGDNEKLF
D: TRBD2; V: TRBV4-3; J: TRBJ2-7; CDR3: ASSQDSTSGIHYEQY
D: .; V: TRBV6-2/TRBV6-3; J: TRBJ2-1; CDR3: ASSYSDTKTYNEQF